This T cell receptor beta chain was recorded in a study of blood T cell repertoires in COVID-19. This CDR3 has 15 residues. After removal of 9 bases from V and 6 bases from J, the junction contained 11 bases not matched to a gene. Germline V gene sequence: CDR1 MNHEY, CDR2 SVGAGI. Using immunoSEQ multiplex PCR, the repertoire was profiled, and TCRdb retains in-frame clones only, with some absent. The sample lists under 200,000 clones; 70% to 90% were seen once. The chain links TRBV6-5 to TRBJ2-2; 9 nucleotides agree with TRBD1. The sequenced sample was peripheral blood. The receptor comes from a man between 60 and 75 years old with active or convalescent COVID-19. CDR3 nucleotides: TGTGCCAGTGATTACAGGGGGCTAGTGTCCGGGGAGCTGTTTTTT. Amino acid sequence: CASDYRGLVSGELFF.